The 17 T cell receptor beta chains reported below all come from one sample, sequenced in a study of blood T cell repertoires in COVID-19. Only in-frame clones appear in the TCRdb table, and some are missing; sequencing was by immunoSEQ multiplex PCR. The sample has 200,000 to 250,000 clones; about nine tenths are singletons. What was sequenced was PBMCs or T cells enriched from blood (not recorded which). These TCRs come from a woman in her forties or fifties in a cohort exposed to, infected with or recovered from COVID-19 (not recorded which).

This chain links TRBV9 with TRBJ1-1; D not resolved. Trimming removed 0 bases from V and 1 base from J, with 7 bases in between. Germline loops: CDR1 SGDLS, CDR2 YYNGEE. The CDR3 spans 14 residues. CDR3 in amino acids: CASSVGASNTEAFF. The CDR3 DNA reads TGTGCCAGCAGCGTAGGGGCTTCGAACACTGAAGCTTTCTTT.

The CDR3 DNA follows: TGTGCCAGCAGTCCCACAGGGTGGGTGCAGTACTTC. This encodes CASSPTGWVQYF. The chain joins TRBV14 to TRBJ2-7, with D possibly TRBD1 on 6 matching bases. This CDR3 contains 12 residues. V was trimmed by 6 bases and J by 9 bases, leaving 15 bases between them. Germline-derived CDR1 and CDR2 are SGHDN and FVKESK.

The chain joins TRBV6-5 to TRBJ2-7, with TRBD1 identical over 8 bases. J was trimmed by 3 bases and V by 5 bases; bases with no gene match: 6. The germline V gene encodes CDR1 MNHEY and CDR2 SVGAGI. This CDR3 region has 14 residues. In DNA form, the CDR3 reads TGTGCCAGCAGTACAACAGGGGGTTTCTACGAGCAGTACTTC. Encoded protein: CASSTTGGFYEQYF.

The CDR3 DNA sequence: TGCGCCAGCAGTGACAGGGGTGGCGAGCAGTACTTC. Its translation is CASSDRGGEQYF. The gene calls are TRBV10-1 and TRBJ2-7; a possible D gene is TRBD1 (6 bases). Germline CDR1 reads WNHNN; CDR2 reads SYGVQD (reference sequence). The CDR3 totals 12 residues. V was trimmed by 3 bases and J by 6 bases, leaving 9 bases between them.

Regarding this clone: The junction differs from germline at one of its ends, possibly a read error. The chain combines TRBV7-7 with TRBJ2-3; tentatively, D is TRBD1 (6 bases). The CDR3 is 16 residues long. Germline CDR1 reads SSHAT; CDR2 reads FNYEAQ (reference sequence). CDR3 sequence: CASSLGSGTNTDTQYF. DNA of the CDR3: TGTGCTAGCAGCTTGGGATCGGGGACAAACACAGATACGCAGTATTTT.

This clone was seen repeatedly, ten times or more. The chain couples TRBV10-2 to TRBJ2-7; 8 positions match TRBD2. Per the germline V gene, CDR1 is WSHSY and CDR2 is SAAADI. V dropped 11 bases and J dropped 3; count of bases not matched to a gene: 0. The length of the CDR3 is 10 residues. In DNA form, the CDR3 reads TGCGCCGCGGGGGGCTACGAGCAGTACTTC. This codes for CAAGGYEQYF.

The chain joins TRBV25-1 to TRBJ1-1; D is possibly TRBD1 (5 bases). CDR3 length: 16 amino acids. Germline V gene lookup returns CDR1 MGHDK and CDR2 SYGVNS. Trimming removed 3 bases from V and 1 base from J, with 15 bases in between. The CDR3 reads CASSDLIPTANTEAFF. The CDR3 nucleotides read TGTGCCAGCAGTGACCTAATCCCGACAGCGAACACTGAAGCTTTCTTT.

V gene TRBV7-9 combines with J gene TRBJ1-6; D is unclear. The ends were cut back, 6 bases at V and 9 bases at J, with 18 bases in the middle. Germline CDR1 is SEHNR and CDR2 is FQNEAQ (reference sequence). The CDR3 sequence is 15 residues long. The CDR3 region has the DNA TGTGCCAGCAGTCGGGGAGACCGGCGAAGTTCACCCCTCCACTTT. Its translation is CASSRGDRRSSPLHF.

The V gene is TRBV4-2, the J gene TRBJ2-2; 10 bases are a match to TRBD2. J gave up 0 bases and V 0 bases, and 1 base lay outside the gene matches. The CDR3 runs to 17 residues. The germline gives CDR1 LGHNA, CDR2 YNFKEQ. For the CDR3, the DNA is TGTGCCAGCAGCCAAGATCTAGCGGGGGCGAACACCGGGGAGCTGTTTTTT. Residues: CASSQDLAGANTGELFF.

The rearrangement uses TRBV28 and TRBJ1-1; 12 bases align to TRBD1. J gave up 4 bases and V 5 bases, and 17 bases lay outside the gene matches. This CDR3 has 19 amino acids. Germline assignment: CDR1 MDHEN and CDR2 SYDVKM. The CDR3 protein is CASSPTNWDRGRMSTEAFF. DNA for the CDR3: TGTGCCAGCAGTCCCACTAACTGGGACAGGGGGCGAATGAGCACTGAAGCTTTCTTT.

The V call is TRBV3-1 (or the pseudogene TRBV3-2), the J call TRBJ2-5; D remains unclear. The CDR3 is 14 amino acids. From germline, CDR1 is LGHDT and CDR2 YNNKEL (reference sequence). V was clipped by 4 bases and J by 2 bases, with 11 bases between them. As DNA, the CDR3 is TGTGCCAGCAGCCGACGAGGATATCAAGAGACCCAGTACTTC. Translation: CASSRRGYQETQYF.

This chain connects TRBV19 to TRBJ1-3; D is possibly TRBD1 (6 bases). Germline-derived CDR1 and CDR2 are LNHDA and SQIVND (reference sequence). The ends were cut back, 4 bases at V and 4 bases at J, with 14 bases in the middle. The CDR3 consists of 15 residues. Here the CDR3 DNA reads TGTGCCAGTAGTACAACAGGGATAATGGGAAACACCATATATTTT. As protein: CASSTTGIMGNTIYF.

This chain joins TRBV10-3 and TRBJ1-1; D ambiguous. This CDR3 comprises 13 residues. The V gene's germline CDR1 is ENHRY and CDR2 SYGVKD. The V and J ends lost 6 bases and 0 bases respectively, with 8 bases between them. CDR3: CAIRPGMNTEAFF. As DNA, the CDR3 is TGTGCCATCAGGCCAGGAATGAACACTGAAGCTTTCTTT.

The chain carries TRBV7-2 and TRBJ1-1; tentative D call: TRBD1 (5 bases). CDR1 is SGHTA and CDR2 is FQGNSA in the germline V gene. This CDR3 spans 14 amino acids. V lost 5 bases and J lost 1, with 11 bases in between. CDR3 coding DNA: TGTGCCAGCAGCCTCCGGAGGGGGAACACTGAAGCTTTCTTT. It codes for CASSLRRGNTEAFF.

The V gene is TRBV5-1, the J gene TRBJ1-2, with D perhaps TRBD1 (6 bases). The CDR3 loop spans 17 amino acids. V dropped 1 base and J dropped 1 base, with 17 bases sitting between them. Germline V gene lookup returns CDR1 SGHRS and CDR2 YFSETQ. In DNA, the CDR3 is TGCGCCAGCAGCTTGTTTTCTGGGGGCGCAGGTAACTATGGCTACACCTTC. It translates to CASSLFSGGAGNYGYTF.

Only a few counts were recorded for this clone. The rearrangement joins TRBV18 to TRBJ2-5; TRBD1 matches 7 bases. Germline CDR1 reads KGHSH; CDR2 reads LQKENI. The J segment lost 5 bases and the V segment lost 4 bases, leaving 10 bases of the junction unmatched. This CDR3 has 15 residues. DNA of the CDR3: TGTGCCAGCTCACGACACAGGGGCGGGTTGGAGACCCAGTACTTC. It is translated as CASSRHRGGLETQYF.

The V call is TRBV27, the J call TRBJ1-1, with a tentative D call TRBD1 (5 bases). The V gene lost 2 bases and the J gene lost 0 bases, with 13 bases spanning the gap. CDR3 length: 16 residues. Germline CDR1 MNHEY, CDR2 SMNVEV (reference sequence). CDR3 residues: CASSLSGAPVNTEAFF. Written as DNA, the CDR3 is TGTGCCAGCAGTTTAAGCGGGGCCCCTGTGAACACTGAAGCTTTCTTT.